The following is a TCR beta chain sequence with its context. Germline-derived CDR1 and CDR2 are SGHAT and FQNNGV. J was trimmed by 7 bases and V by 5 bases; bases with no gene match: 15. The CDR3 covers 17 residues. This specimen belongs to a study of cytomegalovirus exposure and HLA in healthy donors. Primers for the PCR totalled 60 Vbeta and 13 Jbeta. Authors' data handling: About 10 million shared chains were among roughly 81 million unique TCR beta chains counted in a later analysis. Only in-frame clones appear in the TCRdb table, and some are missing; sequencing was by immunoSEQ multiplex PCR. V, J and clone size reflect that table, while D and trimming were determined from the DNA. The sample has around 140,000 clones, 73% seen once; the top ten hold approximately 1.8%.

Sequenced input: PBMCs. V is TRBV11-2 and J is TRBJ2-1, with TRBD1 identical over 9 bases. The TCR sequence derives from a woman aged 18-29 years in good health and CMV-seronegative. CDR3 amino acids: CASSVTGGIEVRNEQFF. The CDR3 DNA reads as TGTGCCAGCAGCGTGACAGGGGGGATCGAGGTTAGGAATGAGCAGTTCTTC.